This T cell receptor beta chain was sequenced for a study of T cell repertoires in cytomegalovirus infection. The length of the CDR3 is 12 residues. In germline, CDR1 is SGHVS, CDR2 FQNEAQ. Trimming stripped 0 bases from V and 4 bases from J, with 3 bases between. TCRdb fed the reads into MiXCR, producing one record per CDR3 protein. The sample consists of fewer than 550,000 distinct CDR3 sequences, 16% of them appearing once. This clonotype was counted ten times or more. The rearrangement links TRBV7-8 to TRBJ1-2; D gene uncertain. The sequencing sample was made of CD8+ T cells from PBMCs. The clonotype originates from a human donor in good health (CMV status not recorded). Some clones in this sample may be carry-over from other donors' samples. The CDR3: CASSLASYGYTF. In DNA, the CDR3 is TGTGCCAGCAGCTTAGCCAGCTATGGCTACACCTTC.